This TCR beta chain was sequenced during a study of quantifying T cell responses using KT2 cells. Study information: RNA was reverse transcribed with TCR alpha and beta constant-region primers.

This clonotype was seen at least ten times. The cDNA 3' end received a ligated oligonucleotide with a UMI. The first PCR ran approximately 4 cycles with an equimolar RC1.1 and RC1.2 beta primer mix. TCRdb passed the UMI-ligation and nested PCR reads through MiXCR, listing each CDR3 protein once. The sample carries 60,000 or so distinct CDR3 sequences, 9% to 15% recorded once. Sequencing was carried out using PBMCs spiked with cells of the T cell clone KT2. The source is a human donor.

CDR3 bases: TGTGCCAGCAGGGGACAGGGGTGGAACACCGGGGAGCTGTTTTTT. Translated, it gives CASRGQGWNTGELFF. The rearrangement uses TRBV6-6 and TRBJ2-2; 10 bases are a match to TRBD1. There are 15 residues in the CDR3. The junction had 2 bases not matched to a gene; V was cut back by 6 bases and J by 1 base. Germline loops: CDR1 MNHNY, CDR2 SVGAGI (reference sequence).